Detailed here is one TCR beta chain. The target antigen is unknown. Germline V lookup: CDR1 MNHEY, CDR2 SVGEGT. The CDR3 extends over 16 amino acids. V was cut by 6 bases and J by 1 base, with 16 bases left in between. This record belongs to a study of blood T cells in healthy people across ages. Study results and limitations: Across samples, TCR beta diversity tracked strongly with naive T cell percentage.

For the second PCR, which ran for roughly 6 to 12 cycles, a sample-barcoded 5' primer and a J-beta primer mix were used. TCRdb recomputed calls from the 5' RACE reads with MiXCR, one row per CDR3 protein. In the table there are fewer than 750,000 distinct CDR3 sequences, about 51% of which are singletons. This clonotype originated in an elderly woman in good health. Specimen: blood. The chain employs TRBV6-2 or TRBV6-3 and TRBJ1-3; D ambiguous. The CDR3 bases are TGTGCCAGCAGCCCCCACACCCGGCGTTCTGGAAACACCATATATTTT. Encoded protein: CASSPHTRRSGNTIYF.